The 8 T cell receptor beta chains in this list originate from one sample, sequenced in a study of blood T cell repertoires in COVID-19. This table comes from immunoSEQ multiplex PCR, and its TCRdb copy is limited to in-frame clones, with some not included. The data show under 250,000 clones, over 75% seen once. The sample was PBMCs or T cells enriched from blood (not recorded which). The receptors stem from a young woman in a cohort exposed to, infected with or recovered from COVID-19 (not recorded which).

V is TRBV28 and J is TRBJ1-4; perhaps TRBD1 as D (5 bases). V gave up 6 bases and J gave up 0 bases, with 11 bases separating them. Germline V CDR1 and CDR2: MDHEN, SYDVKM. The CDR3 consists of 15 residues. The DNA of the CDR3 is TGTGCCAGCAGCCCAGGAGGGGCAACTAATGAAAAACTGTTTTTT. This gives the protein CASSPGGATNEKLFF.

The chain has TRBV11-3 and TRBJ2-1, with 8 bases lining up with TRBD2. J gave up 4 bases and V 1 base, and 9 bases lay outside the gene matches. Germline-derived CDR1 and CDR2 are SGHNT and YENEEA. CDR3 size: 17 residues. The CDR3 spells CASSLVSFSGIYNEQFF. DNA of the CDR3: TGTGCCAGCAGCTTAGTGTCCTTTAGCGGGATTTACAATGAGCAGTTCTTC.

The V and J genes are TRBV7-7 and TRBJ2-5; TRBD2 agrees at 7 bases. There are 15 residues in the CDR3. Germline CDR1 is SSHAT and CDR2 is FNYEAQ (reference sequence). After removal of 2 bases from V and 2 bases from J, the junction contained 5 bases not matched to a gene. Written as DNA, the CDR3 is TGTGCCAGCAGCTTATTTAGCGGGCAACAAGAGACCCAGTACTTC. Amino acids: CASSLFSGQQETQYF.

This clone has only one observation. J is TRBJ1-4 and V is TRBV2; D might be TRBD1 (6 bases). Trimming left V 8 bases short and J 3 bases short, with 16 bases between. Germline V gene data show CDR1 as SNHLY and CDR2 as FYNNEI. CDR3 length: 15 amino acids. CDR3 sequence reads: CASSIAGAANEKLFF. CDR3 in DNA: TGTGCCAGCTCCATCGCGGGGGCGGCTAATGAAAAACTGTTTTTT.

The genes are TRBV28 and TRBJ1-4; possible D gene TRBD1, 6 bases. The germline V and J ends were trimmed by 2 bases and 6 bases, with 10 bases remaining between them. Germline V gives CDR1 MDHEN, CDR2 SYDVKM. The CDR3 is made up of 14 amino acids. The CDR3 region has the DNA TGTGCCAGCAGTTTAGCCAGGGGTTATGAAAAACTGTTTTTT. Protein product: CASSLARGYEKLFF. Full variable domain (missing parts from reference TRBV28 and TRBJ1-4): DVKVTQSSRYLVKRTGEKVFLECVQDMDHENMFWYRQDPGLGLRLIYFSYDVKMKEKGDIPEGYSVSREKKERFSLILESASTNQTSMYLCASSLARGYEKLFFGSGTQLSVL.

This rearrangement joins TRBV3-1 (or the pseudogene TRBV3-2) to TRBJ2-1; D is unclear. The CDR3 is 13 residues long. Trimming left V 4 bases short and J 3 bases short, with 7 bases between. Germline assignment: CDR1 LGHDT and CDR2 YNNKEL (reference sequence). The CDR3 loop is CASSRDRYNEQFF. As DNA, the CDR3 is TGTGCCAGCAGCCGAGACCGCTACAATGAGCAGTTCTTC.

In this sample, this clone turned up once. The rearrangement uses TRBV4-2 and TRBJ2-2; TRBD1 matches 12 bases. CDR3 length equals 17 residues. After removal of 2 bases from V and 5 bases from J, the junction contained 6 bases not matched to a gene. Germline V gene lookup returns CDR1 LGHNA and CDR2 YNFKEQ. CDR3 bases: TGTGCCAGCAGCCAATTTTCGGGACAGGGGGCAACCGGGGAGCTGTTTTTT. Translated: CASSQFSGQGATGELFF.

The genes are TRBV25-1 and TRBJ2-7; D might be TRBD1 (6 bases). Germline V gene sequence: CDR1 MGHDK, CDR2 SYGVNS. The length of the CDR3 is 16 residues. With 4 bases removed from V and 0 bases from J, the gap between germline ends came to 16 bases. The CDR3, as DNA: TGTGCCAGCAGTGGCCAGGGGCAGCTGAACTCCTACGAGCAGTACTTC. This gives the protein CASSGQGQLNSYEQYF.